This T cell receptor beta chain comes out of a study of Ad26.COV2.S vaccination and SARS-CoV-2 variants. Study as a whole: Ad26.COV2.S shots went into the muscle once or twice, 56 days apart. Study observations and caveats: Possible underestimation of total T cell responses by the TCR breadth and depth analyses was noted.

Germline-derived CDR1 and CDR2 are MNHEY and SMNVEV (reference sequence). This CDR3 is 13 amino acids long. The V end was cut by 1 base, the J end by 2 bases, with 4 bases between. This clone was counted once. Its antigen is as yet unknown. Indicated treatment: around 19 received Ad26.COV2.S at low or high dose, single or two shots; five or six received placebo; per-sample allocation not given. Sample collection was performed on day 63 after the first vaccine or placebo injection. This table comes from immunoSEQ multiplex PCR, and its TCRdb copy is limited to in-frame clones, with some not included. In the table there are 440,000 or so clones, about 90% of which are singletons.

This TCR derives from a person between 18 and 60 years old who received the Ad26.COV2.S COVID-19 vaccine or a placebo. The V call is TRBV27, the J call TRBJ2-3; D uncertain. The sequencing here drew on peripheral blood, taken in a trial of Ad26.COV2.S vaccine versus placebo. CDR3 sequence: CASSLWLTDTQYF. CDR3 DNA: TGTGCCAGCAGTTTATGGCTCACAGATACGCAGTATTTT.